The 18 T cell receptor beta chains listed next were all sequenced from one sample in a study of cytomegalovirus exposure and HLA in healthy donors. The primer mix had 60 Vbeta and 13 Jbeta primers. Using immunoSEQ multiplex PCR, the repertoire was profiled, and TCRdb retains in-frame clones only, with some absent. The sample has about 190,000 clones, approximately 77% seen once. Sequenced: PBMCs. These receptors were taken from a man aged 35 to 55 in good health and CMV-seropositive.

This clone came up once. The chain uses TRBV6-6 and TRBJ2-7; 9 nucleotides align to TRBD1. The V gene's germline CDR1 is MNHNY and CDR2 SVGAGI (reference sequence). With 8 bases clipped from V and 4 bases from J, the junction kept 9 bases outside the gene matches. CDR3 length equals 14 residues. The CDR3 sequence is CASAVQQGAYEQYF. CDR3 DNA: TGTGCCAGCGCTGTACAACAGGGGGCGTACGAGCAGTACTTC.

V is TRBV7-3 and J is TRBJ2-1; TRBD1 matches at 8 bases. After removal of 3 bases from V and 6 bases from J, the junction contained 7 bases not matched to a gene. This CDR3 spans 15 amino acids. Germline lookup yields CDR1 SGHTA and CDR2 FQGTGA. CDR3 in DNA: TGTGCCAGCAGCTTCAGCCCCGGACAGGGCAATGAGCAGTTCTTC. Translated, it gives CASSFSPGQGNEQFF. The complete variable domain, with remaining parts taken from reference TRBV7-3 and TRBJ2-1, reads GAGVSQTPSNKVTEKGKYVELRCDPISGHTALYWYRQSLGQGPEFLIYFQGTGAADDSGLPNDRFFAVRPEGSVSTLKIQRTERGDSAVYLCASSFSPGQGNEQFFGPGTRLTVL.

This chain joins TRBV6-5 and TRBJ2-5; D remains unclear. Germline V gene data show CDR1 as MNHEY and CDR2 as SVGAGI. Trimming took off 0 bases at V and 2 bases at J, with 10 bases between the two ends. The CDR3 consists of 15 residues. CDR3 DNA: TGTGCCAGCAGTTACTCGTGGCACCTTCAAGAGACCCAGTACTTC. Residues: CASSYSWHLQETQYF.

This clone appeared a single time. The chain couples TRBV6-5 to TRBJ2-7, with a tentative D call TRBD1 (6 bases). Germline-derived CDR1 and CDR2 are MNHEY and SVGAGI. This CDR3 is built from 15 residues. V gave up 4 bases and J gave up 0 bases, with 13 bases separating them. CDR3 nucleotides: TGTGCCAGCAGTTCTAACAGGGACGCCTCCTACGAGCAGTACTTC. Its protein product is CASSSNRDASYEQYF.

This sequence joins TRBV6-5 and TRBJ1-2, with D hard to call. CDR1 is MNHEY and CDR2 is SVGAGI in the germline V gene. CDR3 length: 14 residues. V lost 6 bases and J lost 1, with 12 bases in between. The CDR3 bases are TGTGCCAGCAGCTACGACCAGGTTAACTATGGCTACACCTTC. This translates into CASSYDQVNYGYTF.

A single count supports this clone. The chain combines TRBV15 with TRBJ2-1; D is unclear. Germline CDR1 is LNHNV and CDR2 is YYDKDF (reference sequence). This CDR3 is built from 14 residues. Between the trimmed V and J ends, which lost 0 bases and 6 bases, there was a span of 9 bases. The CDR3 protein is CATSRDITVNEQFF. CDR3 nucleotide sequence: TGTGCCACCAGCAGAGATATTACGGTCAATGAGCAGTTCTTC.

The CDR3, as DNA: TGTGCCAGCAGCTTAAAAGCTGTGAACACTGAAGCTTTCTTT. Protein: CASSLKAVNTEAFF. The chain joins TRBV7-3 to TRBJ1-1; D is ambiguous. Trimming removed 1 base from V and 0 bases from J, with 6 bases in between. The germline gives CDR1 SGHTA, CDR2 FQGTGA. CDR3 size: 14 residues.

The chain employs TRBV29-1 and TRBJ2-7; 12 bases align to TRBD1. This CDR3 has 13 residues. With 7 bases clipped from V and 5 bases from J, the junction kept 6 bases outside the gene matches. In germline, CDR1 is SQVTM, CDR2 ANQGSEA. Written as DNA, the CDR3 is TGCAGCGGGACCGGGACAGGGGGCCACGAGCAGTACTTC. Translating gives CSGTGTGGHEQYF.

The chain carries TRBV5-1 and TRBJ1-5; no clear D gene. CDR1 and CDR2 (germline): SGHRS, YFSETQ. V was pared by 2 bases and J by 0 bases, with 12 bases between. The CDR3 is 16 residues long. The CDR3 nucleotides read TGCGCCAGCAGCTTTCTCCCAGGAAATAGCAATCAGCCCCAGCATTTT. Translation: CASSFLPGNSNQPQHF.

This clone was recorded a few times. This chain joins TRBV25-1 and TRBJ1-1; the D is unclear. CDR1 is MGHDK, CDR2 SYGVNS, per germline. CDR3 length: 15 residues. Trimming stripped 1 base from V and 0 bases from J, with 9 bases between. CDR3 coding DNA: TGTGCCAGCAGTGAATCTAGTGTGATGAACACTGAAGCTTTCTTT. Translation gives CASSESSVMNTEAFF.

V usage is TRBV27 and J usage is TRBJ2-1; 7 bases agree with TRBD2. Germline loops: CDR1 MNHEY, CDR2 SMNVEV (reference sequence). The ends lost 0 bases at V and 10 bases at J; junction bases unmatched: 12. CDR3 length: 16 residues. The CDR3 sequence is CASSLSGGVESYEQFF. The CDR3, as DNA: TGTGCCAGCAGTTTATCGGGAGGGGTCGAGTCGTACGAGCAGTTCTTC.

The chain couples TRBV12-5 to TRBJ2-7; D perhaps matches TRBD1 (6 bases). The CDR3 consists of 15 residues. Deletions cut 1 base from V and 3 bases from J, with 13 bases between. Germline lookup yields CDR1 LGHNT and CDR2 FRNRAP. CDR3 sequence reads: CASGLGGAGDYEQYF. In DNA form, the CDR3 reads TGTGCTAGTGGTTTGGGCGGTGCAGGGGACTACGAGCAGTACTTC.

Only a few counts were recorded for this clone. The chain combines TRBV7-8 with TRBJ2-5; D is unresolved. This CDR3 region has 14 residues. V was trimmed by 5 bases and J by 4 bases, leaving 14 bases between them. Germline assignment: CDR1 SGHVS and CDR2 FQNEAQ. The DNA for the CDR3 is TGTGCCAGCAGCGGCCGGGTTATGGGAGAGACCCAGTACTTC. This gives the protein CASSGRVMGETQYF.

The chain has TRBV2 and TRBJ1-1; D is unclear. CDR3 length: 13 amino acids. Germline loops: CDR1 SNHLY, CDR2 FYNNEI. V gave up 7 bases and J gave up 5 bases, with 14 bases separating them. The CDR3 loop is CASTAAGATEAFF. In nucleotides, the CDR3 is TGTGCCAGCACCGCCGCGGGCGCGACTGAAGCTTTCTTT.

V and J are TRBV11-3 and TRBJ2-2; 10 nucleotides align to TRBD2. J was trimmed by 7 bases and V by 5 bases; bases with no gene match: 4. Germline CDR1 is SGHNT and CDR2 is YENEEA. The CDR3 loop spans 14 amino acids. The CDR3 DNA is TGTGCCAGCAGCACAAGACTAGCGGGCGGGGAGCTGTTTTTT. Translated: CASSTRLAGGELFF.

The genes are TRBV5-1 and TRBJ2-7; weak D call: TRBD2 (5 bases). The CDR3 covers 13 residues. V lost 2 bases, J lost 1 base, and 7 bases lay in between. CDR1 is SGHRS and CDR2 is YFSETQ in the germline V gene. The CDR3 loop reads CASSFRGSYEQYF. The CDR3 bases are TGCGCCAGCAGCTTTCGGGGTTCCTACGAGCAGTACTTC.

The table lists this clone with a few counts. The chain uses TRBV7-2 and TRBJ2-3, with D maybe TRBD1 (6 bases). The CDR3 has 15 residues. V was trimmed by 5 bases and J by 0 bases, leaving 12 bases between them. Per germline, CDR1 SGHTA and CDR2 FQGNSA. The CDR3 spells CASSVQGLSTDTQYF. The CDR3 DNA is TGTGCCAGCAGCGTACAGGGCCTGAGCACAGATACGCAGTATTTT. The complete variable domain, with remaining parts taken from reference TRBV7-2 and TRBJ2-3, reads GAGVSQSPSNKVTEKGKDVELRCDPISGHTALYWYRQSLGQGLEFLIYFQGNSAPDKSGLPSDRFSAERTGGSVSTLTIQRTQQEDSAVYLCASSVQGLSTDTQYFGPGTRLTVL.

The V and J genes are TRBV7-2 and TRBJ2-7; a possible D gene is TRBD1 (5 bases). The CDR3 has 16 amino acids. Germline CDR1 reads SGHTA; CDR2 reads FQGNSA. The V and J ends lost 0 bases and 2 bases respectively, with 14 bases between them. This CDR3 reads CASSLAQGEVAYEQYF. DNA for the CDR3: TGTGCCAGCAGCTTAGCCCAGGGTGAAGTGGCCTACGAGCAGTACTTC.